This T cell receptor beta chain stems from a study of cytomegalovirus exposure and HLA in healthy donors. Study details: 81% of 398 genotyped donors fell in the Caucasian-associated ancestry cluster.

The CDR3 has 12 amino acids. The V and J ends lost 7 bases and 0 bases respectively, with 7 bases between them. Per germline, CDR1 MDHEN and CDR2 SYDVKM. PCR primers comprised 60 Vbeta and 13 Jbeta primers. Sequenced by immunoSEQ multiplex PCR; TCRdb stores in-frame clones only, minus some. The repertoire holds approximately 170,000 clones, almost 75% seen once, with 3.1% in the top ten. This clonotype was sampled from a woman aged 25-40 years in good health and CMV-seropositive. The sample comprised PBMCs. The chain uses TRBV28 and TRBJ2-7; maybe TRBD2 (5 bases). DNA for the CDR3: TGTGCCAGCAACCGGGACTCCTACGAGCAGTACTTC. As protein: CASNRDSYEQYF.